This T cell receptor (beta chain) is drawn from a study of PD-L1 blockade in urothelial cancer. V was shortened by 0 bases and J by 1 base, with 10 bases between the two germline ends. This CDR3 comprises 15 residues. Germline V gives CDR1 SGHTS, CDR2 YDEGEE. Clones were read by immunoSEQ multiplex PCR, and TCRdb kept only the in-frame ones, dropping some. This sample has about 84,000 clones; roughly 82% occur once, and the top ten carry 9% to 9.5%. The material was PBMCs, obtained around atezolizumab (anti-PD-L1) treatment. The chain uses TRBV5-8 and TRBJ1-1; D not resolved. The clonotype was recovered from a man between 65 and 85 years old with urothelial cancer. The CDR3: CASSLGHTQNTEAFF. CDR3 nucleotide sequence: TGTGCCAGCAGCTTGGGACACACCCAGAACACTGAAGCTTTCTTT.